This T cell receptor (beta chain) was found in a study of T cells in Graves' hyperthyroidism and ophthalmopathy. TCR beta CDR3 region amplification was performed from RNA transcripts. The TCR CDR3 was amplified in a first-round RT-PCR using the HTBI primer set. MiXCR, run by TCRdb on the multiplex PCR reads, gives a single entry per CDR3 protein. Among 250,000 to 300,000 distinct CDR3 sequences listed, approximately 14% were seen once. The CDR3 sequence is 13 residues long. Germline V gives CDR1 DFQATT, CDR2 SNEGSKA (reference sequence). Trimming cost V 2 bases and J 1 base, with 9 bases left between them. This clonotype was observed at least ten times.

The genes are TRBV20-1 and TRBJ2-7, with D uncertain. Sequenced: blood. The TCR comes from a woman between 40 and 50 years old with Graves' hyperthyroidism. CDR3 sequence (DNA): TGCAGTGCTAGATTTACGCGTTCCTACGAGCAGTACTTC. Amino acid sequence: CSARFTRSYEQYF.